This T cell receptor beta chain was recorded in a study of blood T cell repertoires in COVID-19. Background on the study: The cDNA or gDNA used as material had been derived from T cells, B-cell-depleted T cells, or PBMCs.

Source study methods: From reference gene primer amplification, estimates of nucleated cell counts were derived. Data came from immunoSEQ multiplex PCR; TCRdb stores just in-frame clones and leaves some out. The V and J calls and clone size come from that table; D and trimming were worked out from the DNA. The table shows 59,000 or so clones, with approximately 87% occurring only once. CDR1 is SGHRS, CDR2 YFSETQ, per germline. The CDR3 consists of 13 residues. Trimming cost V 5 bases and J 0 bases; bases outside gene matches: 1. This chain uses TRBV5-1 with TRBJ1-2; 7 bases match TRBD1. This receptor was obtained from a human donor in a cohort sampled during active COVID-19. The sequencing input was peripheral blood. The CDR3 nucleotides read TGCGCCAGCAGTGGGACAGCTAACTATGGCTACACCTTC. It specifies CASSGTANYGYTF.